This T cell receptor beta chain was recovered during a study of human T cells and chemical hapten exposure. The time point here: patch test 2, 6 weeks after DPC sensitization. As for treatment: therapeutic diphenylcyclopropenone sensitization with weekly scalp DPC. Individual cDNA molecules had unique molecular identifiers attached to them by the library. In TCRdb, the RACE reads were re-called with MiXCR into one record per CDR3 protein. The top ten hold around 2.1% of the sample, which has 85,000 to 95,000 distinct CDR3 sequences, more than 9.5% seen once. This clonotype has just a few counts. CDR3 size: 20 residues. Per the germline V gene, CDR1 is LNHDA and CDR2 is SQIVND (reference sequence). V shed 5 bases and J 8 bases; nucleotides not matched to a gene: 23.

The sequence came from a middle-aged man with alopecia areata. Some clones in this sample may be carry-over from other donors' samples. The sample in question was whole blood, obtained in connection with sensitization to the hapten diphenylcyclopropenone (DPC). The chain joins TRBV19 to TRBJ2-1; 11 bases are a match to TRBD1. The CDR3 DNA sequence: TGTGCCAGTAGTGACATAGGACAGGGGGCTTATACGGGGCCTCGAGATGAGCAGTTCTTC. Translation gives CASSDIGQGAYTGPRDEQFF.